This T cell receptor beta chain was identified during a study of long-term antiretroviral therapy in people with HIV. Study overall: The 2015 immediate-ART recommendation was preceded by the earliest samples by about a decade. The study, taken as a whole, reports: Sampling of blood ran from the mid-2000s to the late 2010s, and older ART regimens were possibly in use. Increased diversity was seen after ART, yet it remained lower than in transplant donor controls. In HIV, the repertoires covered a tighter span of CDR3 lengths than in controls.

With regard to this clone: Its matching antigen is unknown.

Version v3.0 of the immunoSEQ assay was performed at survey level. TCRdb keeps only in-frame clones here, not all; method: immunoSEQ multiplex PCR. The sample records about 21,000 clones, approximately 90% being singletons. Germline V CDR1 and CDR2: SNHLY, FYNNEI. The junction had 15 bases not matched to a gene; V was cut back by 2 bases and J by 11 bases. The CDR3 is 17 amino acids. This TCR was recovered from a man between 60 and 70 years old with HIV. This sample comprised unsorted PBMCs, obtained 2.3 years after starting antiretroviral therapy. The rearrangement links TRBV2 to TRBJ2-1; 10 nucleotides line up with TRBD2. The DNA of the CDR3 is TGTGCCAGCAGTGAAATATGGGTAGCGGGAGGTATAATGAAGCAGTTCTTC. It codes for CASSEIWVAGGIMKQFF. Full variable domain (remainder filled in from reference TRBV2 and TRBJ2-1): EPEVTQTPSHQVTQMGQEVILRCVPISNHLYFYWYRQILGQKVEFLVSFYNNEISEKSEIFDDQFSVERPDGSNFTLKIRSTKLEDSAMYFCASSEIWVAGGIMKQFFGPGTRLTVL.